Shown below are 7 T cell receptor beta chains from a single sample sequenced in a study of vaccination and CD4 T cells after COVID-19. Regarding treatment: roughly 10-day PBMC culture with coronavirus spike peptide pools or control peptides (ViraFEST assay). Sequencing of the DNA from cultured CD4+ T cells was carried out with the Oncomine TCR Beta short-read assay. MiXCR was run by TCRdb on the PCR reads, yielding one entry per CDR3 protein. The sample lists around 15,000 distinct CDR3 sequences, about 67% occurring once. Which antigens these TCRs recognize remains unknown. Specimen: CD4+ T cells from blood, cultured in vitro. The receptors come from a human donor who had recovered from COVID-19.

The V gene is TRBV20-1, the J gene TRBJ1-5, with D unclear. The CDR3 runs 15 residues. Trimming removed 4 bases from V and 0 bases from J, with 13 bases in between. Germline CDR1 reads DFQATT; CDR2 reads SNEGSKA (reference sequence). The CDR3 coding sequence is TGCAGTGCTACGGGGTCGCTCTATAGCAATCAGCCCCAGCATTTT. Translating it yields CSATGSLYSNQPQHF.

The rearrangement links TRBV27 to TRBJ1-1, with D perhaps TRBD1 (5 bases). The V gene's germline CDR1 is MNHEY and CDR2 SMNVEV (reference sequence). V was cut by 2 bases and J by 4 bases, with 8 bases left in between. The CDR3 is 13 amino acids. The chain's CDR3 is CASSLTRGTEAFF. The CDR3 DNA is TGTGCCAGCAGTTTAACTAGGGGCACTGAAGCTTTCTTT.

The CDR3 sequence is CASSEGTPGLSGYTF. DNA of the CDR3: TGTGCCAGCAGTGAGGGGACGCCCGGGTTGTCCGGCTACACCTTC. V gene TRBV28 combines with J gene TRBJ1-2; tentative D call: TRBD1 (5 bases). V was pared by 5 bases and J by 8 bases, with 21 bases between. Germline V gene sequence: CDR1 MDHEN, CDR2 SYDVKM. The CDR3 has 15 amino acids.

The chain couples TRBV12-3 or TRBV12-4 to TRBJ1-5; maybe TRBD1 (5 bases). The CDR3 sequence is 15 residues long. Trimming took off 4 bases at V and 7 bases at J, with 17 bases between the two ends. The CDR3 sequence is CASSSRDGLWQPQHF. CDR3 nucleotides: TGTGCCAGCAGTTCCCGGGACGGCCTTTGGCAGCCCCAGCATTTT.

This clonotype has only a few counts. The V and J genes are TRBV20-1 and TRBJ2-7; TRBD2 aligns across 11 bases. Germline V CDR1 and CDR2: DFQATT, SNEGSKA (reference sequence). This CDR3 has 14 residues. V lost 8 bases and J lost 5; bases outside the gene matches: 11. This chain's CDR3 is CSCIAGGQIDEQYF. CDR3 nucleotide sequence: TGCAGTTGTATAGCGGGAGGGCAGATCGACGAGCAGTACTTC.

The chain uses TRBV10-3 and TRBJ2-5; D gene ambiguous. Trimming pared 4 bases from V and 1 base from J, leaving 7 bases between. CDR3 size: 13 residues. The germline gives CDR1 ENHRY, CDR2 SYGVKD. The chain's CDR3 is CAISAAVQETQYF. CDR3 DNA: TGTGCCATCAGTGCGGCAGTCCAAGAGACCCAGTACTTC.

This rearrangement joins TRBV5-5 to TRBJ1-6, with 8 bases aligning to TRBD1. Germline CDR1 is SGHKS and CDR2 is YYEKEE (reference sequence). The CDR3 is 17 residues long. V lost 5 bases, J lost 6 bases, and 13 bases stayed unmatched. The CDR3 bases are TGTGCCAGCAGTCTGGTTCAGGGGGCGGACTCTAATTCACCCCTCCACTTT. It specifies CASSLVQGADSNSPLHF. The full variable domain, rest sourced from reference TRBV5-5 and TRBJ1-6, is DAGVTQSPTHLIKTRGQQVTLRCSPISGHKSVSWYQQVLGQGPQFIFQYYEKEERGRGNFPDRFSARQFPNYSSELNVNALLLGDSALYLCASSLVQGADSNSPLHFGNGTRLTVT.